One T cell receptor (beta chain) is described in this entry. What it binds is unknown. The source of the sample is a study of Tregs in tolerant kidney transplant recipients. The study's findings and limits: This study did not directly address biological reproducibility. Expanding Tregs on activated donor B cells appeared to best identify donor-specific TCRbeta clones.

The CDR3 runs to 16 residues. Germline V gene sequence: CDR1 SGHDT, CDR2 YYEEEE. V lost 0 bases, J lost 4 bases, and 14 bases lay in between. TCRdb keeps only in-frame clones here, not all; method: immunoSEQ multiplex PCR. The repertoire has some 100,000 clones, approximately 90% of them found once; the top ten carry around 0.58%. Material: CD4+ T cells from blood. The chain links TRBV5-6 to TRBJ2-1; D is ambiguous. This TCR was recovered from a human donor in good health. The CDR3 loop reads CASSLAVGIPYNEQFF. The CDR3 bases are TGTGCCAGCAGCTTGGCGGTAGGGATACCGTACAATGAGCAGTTCTTC.